The source of this T cell receptor (beta chain) is a study of OX40 agonist ivuxolimab in advanced cancers. General notes on the study: Ivuxolimab, which targeted the costimulatory receptor OX40 (CD134), was an agonistic, fully human IgG2 monoclonal antibody. Patients were allowed to have had prior anti-PD-1, anti-PD-L1 or anti-CTLA-4 therapy, and approximately 43% of the dose-escalation patients had previously received checkpoint inhibitors. Of the roughly 51 dose-escalation patients, hepatocellular carcinoma was present in about 20, melanoma in around 15, renal cell carcinoma in 9 and head and neck cancer in 9. Partial responses were achieved by three dose-escalation patients, of whom one had hepatocellular carcinoma and two had cutaneous melanoma. Intravenous ivuxolimab was administered to patients every 2 weeks at six dose levels: 0.01, 0.1, 0.3, 1.5, 3 and 10 mg/kg. The paper describes the monotherapy dose-escalation part (N = 52 patients) of the phase I trial of ivuxolimab. The purpose of peripheral TCRbeta sequencing was to test whether ivuxolimab changed TCR sequence diversity and led to clonal T-cell expansion. In the dose-escalation cohort, 75% to 85% of patients were male, and the mean age was approximately 60 years with a range of 23 to 79.

Notes on this clone: It has no known antigen specificity. Base qualities are not recorded, but no much larger clone differs from it by a single base.

Broader findings and caveats from the paper: Low levels of normalized T-cell clonal expansion were also shown by some nonresponding patients. Partial responders in the 0.1-3.0 mg/kg groups had among the lowest normalized peripheral clonal expansion, especially among CD8+ T cells. Which antigens the clonally expanded peripheral T cells were specific for was not determined. On average, CD8+ T cells showed more expanded clones than CD4+ T cells after ivuxolimab. At doses of 0.1 to 3.0 mg/kg, clonal expansion of both CD4+ and CD8+ blood T cells was observed from baseline to week 6.

There are 14 amino acids in the CDR3, from cysteine to phenylalanine inclusive. The kept DNA is CDR3 alone, 42 bases in frame from the first base. V is pared back by 5 bases and J by 5 bases, with 17 bases lying between the germline termini. CDR1 and CDR2, looked up from the germline V gene, are SGHRS and YFSETQ. The trial excluded patients who had a history of autoimmune disease or were on systemic immunosuppression. In every dose cohort, peripheral blood was drawn for TCR sequencing at baseline, cycle 4 day 1, and cycle 7 day 1. The samples were taken from a phase I, first-in-human, multicenter, open-label dose-escalation trial of ivuxolimab. Adults with locally advanced or metastatic head and neck squamous cell, hepatocellular, melanoma or renal cell carcinoma were enrolled in the trial. Before TCR sequencing, CD4+ and CD8+ T cells were separately sorted from peripheral blood. To sequence the TCRbeta CDR3 region, genomic DNA was isolated from the sorted cells. TCRbeta CDR3 regions were sequenced using the immunoSEQ Assay. TCRdb stores this immuneACCESS table with in-frame sequences only. Part of the clones is absent; in the studies checked, under half of the shortfall reflects unresolved V genes, and no reason is known for the rest. This sample is represented by more than 80,000 clones; 91% of them were singletons. The top ten hold under 8.5% of the sample.

Sequenced here: CD4+ or CD8+ T cells sorted from blood, sampled in a trial of the OX40 agonist ivuxolimab. Recombination joined TRBV5-1 with TRBJ2-7; possibly the D gene is TRBD1, per 5 matching bases. This TCR was recovered from an adult with an advanced solid tumor such as melanoma, head and neck, liver or kidney cancer. The bases read TGCGCCAGCAGGTGGCGGCAGGGTAACCACGAGCAGTACTTC. Translation gives CASRWRQGNHEQYF.